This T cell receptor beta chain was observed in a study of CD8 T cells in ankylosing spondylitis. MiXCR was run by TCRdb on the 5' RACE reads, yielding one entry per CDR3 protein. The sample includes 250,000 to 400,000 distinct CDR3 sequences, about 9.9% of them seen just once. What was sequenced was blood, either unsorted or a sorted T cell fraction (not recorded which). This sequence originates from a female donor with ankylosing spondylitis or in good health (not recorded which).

CDR3 bases: TGTGCCAGCAGCTTAGGCACCACGGGGGGGCTAGCTTTCTTT. This gives the protein CASSLGTTGGLAFF. The genes are TRBV7-2 and TRBJ1-1; TRBD1 might be the D (6 bases). The CDR3 consists of 14 residues. CDR1 is SGHTA and CDR2 is FQGNSA in the germline V gene. V was trimmed by 1 base and J by 10 bases, leaving 16 bases between them.